A single sample gave rise to the 23 T cell receptor beta chains below, sequenced in a study of blood T cell repertoires in COVID-19. Libraries were prepared by immunoSEQ multiplex PCR; TCRdb keeps only in-frame clonotypes and omits some of them. Among 65,000 to 70,000 clones, 65% to 90% were seen once, and the ten largest hold over 1.3%. Specimen: peripheral blood. All receptors derive from a woman in her fifties or sixties with acute or convalescent COVID-19.

The J gene is TRBJ1-1, the V gene TRBV19, with unresolved D. With 7 bases removed from V and 1 base from J, the gap between germline ends came to 13 bases. CDR3 size: 14 residues. CDR1 and CDR2 from the germline V gene are LNHDA and SQIVND (reference sequence). DNA for the CDR3: TGTGCCAGTAAAGCAGGCCCGGAGAACACTGAAGCTTTCTTT. It encodes CASKAGPENTEAFF.

The V and J genes are TRBV6-1 and TRBJ1-2; D not certain. Germline V gene lookup returns CDR1 MNHNS and CDR2 SASEGT. The CDR3 loop spans 12 amino acids. Trimming removed 3 bases from V and 4 bases from J, with 6 bases in between. DNA for the CDR3: TGTGCCAGCAGTGATTACAGCTATGGCTACACCTTC. Translated, it gives CASSDYSYGYTF.

The rearrangement links TRBV9 to TRBJ1-5; possibly TRBD1 for D (6 bases). The CDR3 sequence is 15 residues long. The V end lost 3 bases, the J end lost 1 base, and 11 bases lay between the germline ends. Germline CDR1 is SGDLS and CDR2 is YYNGEE. The DNA for the CDR3 is TGTGCCAGCAGCGCAGGACAGAGGAGCAATCAGCCCCAGCATTTT. This codes for CASSAGQRSNQPQHF.

This clone was picked up many times. V is TRBV3-1 (or the pseudogene TRBV3-2) and J is TRBJ2-2, with D tentatively TRBD2 (5 bases). V was shortened by 1 base and J by 2 bases, with 5 bases between the two germline ends. There are 14 residues in the CDR3. The germline CDR1 and CDR2 sequences are LGHDT and YNNKEL (reference sequence). CDR3 loop: CASSQGTNTGELFF. The CDR3 DNA is TGTGCCAGCAGCCAAGGGACTAACACCGGGGAGCTGTTTTTT.

With regard to this clone: One end of the junction fails to match germline, which may point to a read error. The rearrangement joins TRBV7-7 to TRBJ2-3; 8 nucleotides align to TRBD2. The germline CDR1 and CDR2 sequences are SSHAT and FNYEAQ (reference sequence). CDR3 length: 15 residues. CDR3 in amino acids: CASSLEAGVTDTQYF. For the CDR3, the DNA is TGTGCTAGCAGCTTAGAAGCGGGGGTAACAGATACGCAGTATTTT.

The chain combines TRBV9 with TRBJ2-1; 12 nucleotides agree with TRBD2. V gave up 0 bases and J gave up 3 bases; unmatched junction bases: 1. The CDR3 length is 16 residues. CDR1 and CDR2 (germline): SGDLS, YYNGEE. CDR3 amino acids: CASSVGTSGNYNEQFF. CDR3 sequence (DNA): TGTGCCAGCAGCGTAGGGACTAGCGGGAACTACAATGAGCAGTTCTTC.

A single count supports this clone. CDR3 coding DNA: TGTGCCTCTAGTGGGGCGGGAGTCCCCTCCTACAATGAGCAGTTCTTC. This gives the protein CASSGAGVPSYNEQFF. The chain has TRBV15 and TRBJ2-1; 7 nucleotides match TRBD2. Germline values: CDR1 LNHNV, CDR2 YYDKDF (reference sequence). J was trimmed by 0 bases and V by 11 bases; bases with no gene match: 13. The CDR3 loop spans 16 amino acids.

J is TRBJ2-7 and V is TRBV6-5, with 13 positions matching TRBD2. This CDR3 region has 14 residues. Looked up from germline, CDR1 is MNHEY and CDR2 is SVGAGI. J was trimmed by 7 bases and V by 6 bases; bases with no gene match: 6. CDR3 sequence reads: CASRGLAGAGEQYF. The CDR3 DNA reads as TGTGCCAGCAGAGGACTAGCGGGAGCGGGGGAGCAGTACTTC.

V usage is TRBV5-1 and J usage is TRBJ1-4; D gene ambiguous. The CDR3 extends over 15 amino acids. Deletions cut 4 bases from V and 0 bases from J, with 10 bases between. The germline V gene has CDR1 SGHRS and CDR2 YFSETQ. CDR3 nucleotides: TGCGCCAGCAGCCCCCGGTTCGCAACTAATGAAAAACTGTTTTTT. Translating gives CASSPRFATNEKLFF.

The rearrangement joins TRBV5-1 to TRBJ2-3; 10 bases match TRBD2. Germline-derived CDR1 and CDR2 are SGHRS and YFSETQ. The CDR3 length is 18 residues. Unmatched junction bases numbered 16, after V lost 4 bases and J lost 5 bases. CDR3 DNA: TGCGCCAGCAGCCGTCCCCCGGGGAGCGGGAGGGTGAAAGATACGCAGTATTTT. Amino acids: CASSRPPGSGRVKDTQYF.

The rearrangement uses TRBV11-2 and TRBJ2-3, with 7 bases aligning to TRBD2. After removal of 3 bases from V and 1 base from J, the junction contained 7 bases not matched to a gene. The germline gives CDR1 SGHAT, CDR2 FQNNGV. This CDR3 is built from 16 residues. This CDR3 is CASSFSGGGGTDTQYF. CDR3 bases: TGTGCCAGCAGCTTTTCGGGGGGAGGGGGCACAGATACGCAGTATTTT.

V and J are TRBV7-8 and TRBJ1-5; possible D gene TRBD1, 5 bases. Germline CDR1 is SGHVS and CDR2 is FQNEAQ. V was cut by 1 base and J by 4 bases, with 14 bases left in between. The CDR3 length is 16 residues. The CDR3 DNA reads TGTGCCAGCAGCTTAGGGCAGGGTTCGGTGAATCAGCCCCAGCATTTT. Residues: CASSLGQGSVNQPQHF.

With regard to this clone: Within the sample, other DNA sequences also encode this same CDR3. The V gene is TRBV5-1, the J gene TRBJ2-2; possibly TRBD2 for D (5 bases). There are 13 residues in the CDR3. Trimming shortened V by 4 bases and J by 6 bases, and 10 bases separated the two germline ends. Germline CDR1 is SGHRS and CDR2 is YFSETQ. The CDR3 here is CASSPPGAGELFF. CDR3 sequence (DNA): TGCGCCAGCAGCCCGCCCGGGGCCGGGGAGCTGTTTTTT.

The chain has TRBV27 and TRBJ2-1, with 8 bases matching TRBD1. In germline, CDR1 is MNHEY, CDR2 SMNVEV (reference sequence). Trimming at V came to 8 bases and at J to 5 bases, leaving 8 bases not matched to a gene. This CDR3 is 14 amino acids long. The CDR3 loop is CASLTGETNNEQFF. The CDR3 nucleotides are TGTGCCAGCCTGACAGGGGAGACTAACAATGAGCAGTTCTTC.

The rearrangement uses TRBV3-1 (or the pseudogene TRBV3-2) and TRBJ1-1; a weak D match, TRBD1 (5 bases). This CDR3 contains 13 residues. Trimming took 2 bases from V and 5 from J, leaving 9 bases between them. The germline V gene encodes CDR1 LGHDT and CDR2 YNNKEL (reference sequence). CDR3 sequence (DNA): TGTGCCAGCAGCCAACAGGGTTGGACTGAAGCTTTCTTT. Its translation is CASSQQGWTEAFF.

The chain links TRBV9 to TRBJ2-2; 7 nucleotides agree with TRBD1. CDR1 and CDR2 from the germline V gene are SGDLS and YYNGEE. V shed 4 bases and J 5 bases; nucleotides not matched to a gene: 5. The CDR3 runs to 14 residues. CDR3: CASSNHRGTGELFF. CDR3 bases: TGTGCCAGCAGCAATCACAGGGGAACCGGGGAGCTGTTTTTT.

The chain joins TRBV30 to TRBJ2-1, with 10 nucleotides matching TRBD2. The CDR3 runs to 13 residues. Germline V gene lookup returns CDR1 GTSNPN and CDR2 SVGIG (reference sequence). The V and J ends lost 4 bases and 15 bases, in that order; junction bases with no gene match: 12. The CDR3 spells CAWNGRSSGGRFF. The CDR3 DNA reads as TGTGCCTGGAACGGAAGATCTAGCGGGGGTCGGTTCTTC.

The chain employs TRBV4-2 and TRBJ1-1; D gene ambiguous. CDR1 is LGHNA, CDR2 YNFKEQ, per germline. CDR3 length: 18 amino acids. Trimming took 0 bases from V and 4 from J, leaving 21 bases between them. CDR3 in DNA: TGTGCCAGCAGCCAAGAGGCCGCCGGTCGAGGGTTTGGCACTGAAGCTTTCTTT. Translated: CASSQEAAGRGFGTEAFF.

The CDR3 nucleotides are TGTGCCAGCAGCCAGGGCCGCAGGGATAATTCACCCCTCCACTTT. Its protein is CASSQGRRDNSPLHF. The V call is TRBV3-1 (or the pseudogene TRBV3-2), the J call TRBJ1-6; TRBD1 is a possible D gene (5 bases). The CDR3 runs to 15 residues. V was clipped by 3 bases and J by 5 bases, with 11 bases between them. The germline V gene has CDR1 LGHDT and CDR2 YNNKEL (reference sequence).

The rearrangement uses TRBV5-1 and TRBJ2-1; 16 positions match TRBD2. CDR3 length equals 19 residues. V was pared by 5 bases and J by 2 bases, with 10 bases of the junction left unmatched. Per germline, CDR1 SGHRS and CDR2 YFSETQ. The CDR3 nucleotides read TGCGCCAGCAGTTATTTCCCGGGGACTAGCGGGGGGGCCTACAATGAGCAGTTCTTC. Amino acid sequence: CASSYFPGTSGGAYNEQFF.

The chain couples TRBV21-1 to TRBJ1-2; TRBD1, the D gene given by the table, was not confirmed from the DNA. TRBV21-1 has pseudogene status. The CDR3 consists of 14 residues. The CDR3: CASSKVQGHYGYTF. CDR3 coding DNA: TGTGCCAGCAGCAAAGTGCAGGGTCATTATGGCTACACCTTC.

The CDR3 DNA reads as TGTGCCAGCAGTGATCCGGGACAGGGCAGCTACGAGCAGTACTTC. Encoded protein: CASSDPGQGSYEQYF. The V gene is TRBV2, the J gene TRBJ2-7, with 9 bases lining up with TRBD1. The germline CDR1 and CDR2 sequences are SNHLY and FYNNEI. The CDR3 has 15 residues. V gave up 3 bases and J gave up 3 bases; unmatched junction bases: 6.

This sequence joins TRBV15 and TRBJ2-1, with 9 nucleotides matching TRBD1. Per the germline V gene, CDR1 is LNHNV and CDR2 is YYDKDF (reference sequence). Losses at the gene ends were 1 base for V and 4 bases for J; bases not matched to a gene: 5. The CDR3 is 16 amino acids. The CDR3 nucleotides read TGTGCCACCAGCAGAGTCGGACAGGGGCGATACAATGAGCAGTTCTTC. It codes for CATSRVGQGRYNEQFF.